This T cell receptor (beta chain) originates from a study of CD8+CD57+ T cells in acquired aplastic anemia. The wider study: 3 to 3.5 ug was the average amount of DNA from sorted CD4+ and CD8+ cells.

Sequenced patients had shown CD8+CD57+ cell expansion by flow cytometry. All participating patients were living with severe acquired aplastic anemia. On this clonotype: Its antigen is currently unknown.

Trimming cost V 4 bases and J 7 bases; bases outside gene matches: 8. This CDR3 is 15 amino acids long. Germline V gene lookup returns CDR1 SGDLS and CDR2 YYNGEE. TCR beta VDJ and CDR3 profiles were obtained from a genomic DNA template. MiXCR was run by TCRdb on the reads, yielding one entry per CDR3 protein. The sample consists of under 200,000 distinct CDR3 sequences, 48% of them appearing once. Study-wide results and limits: Patients had fewer than 35 CD8+ CDR3 sequences in common with controls (the shared set). Patients and healthy controls showed no significant CD8+ Simpson's diversity difference.

Sequenced input: sorted CD4+, CD8+, or CD8+CD57+ T cells (not recorded which) from PBMCs. This rearrangement joins TRBV9 to TRBJ2-5; 12 bases align to TRBD1. This TCR came from a human donor with aplastic anemia. Written as DNA, the CDR3 is TGTGCCAGCAGCCCGCGGGACAGGGGGCTCGTGACCCAGTACTTC. Protein sequence: CASSPRDRGLVTQYF.